This record concerns one T cell receptor beta chain sequence. Between the trimmed V and J ends, which lost 1 base and 7 bases, there was a span of 14 bases. Germline-derived CDR1 and CDR2 are LGHNA and YSLEER. The CDR3 consists of 15 residues. The data belong to a study of blood T cell repertoires in COVID-19. The wider study: Samples representing acute and convalescent COVID-19 were sourced from the United States, Italy and Spain.

In the original analysis: Nucleated cell counts were estimated from reference gene primer amplification. TCRdb's table, derived via immunoSEQ multiplex PCR, lists solely in-frame clones and lacks some. For V, J and clone size, that table is used; D and trimming come from the DNA. The data hold about 81,000 clones, with roughly nine tenths observed a single time. The sample taken for sequencing was peripheral blood. The clonotype was recovered from a woman over 75 with active COVID-19. The V call is TRBV4-3, the J call TRBJ2-1, with D tentatively TRBD2 (6 bases). The CDR3: CASSQVEGLGNEQFF. CDR3 nucleotide sequence: TGCGCCAGCAGCCAAGTGGAGGGCCTAGGGAATGAGCAGTTCTTC.